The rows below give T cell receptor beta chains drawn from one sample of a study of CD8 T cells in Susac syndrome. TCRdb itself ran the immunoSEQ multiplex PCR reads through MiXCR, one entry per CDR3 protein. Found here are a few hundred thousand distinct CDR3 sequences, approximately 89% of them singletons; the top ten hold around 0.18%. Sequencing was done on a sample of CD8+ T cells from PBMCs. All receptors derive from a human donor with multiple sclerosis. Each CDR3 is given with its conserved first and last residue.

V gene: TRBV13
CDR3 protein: CASSSTGTSGDTQYF

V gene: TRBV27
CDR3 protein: CASSLSSPGQGSANTGELFF

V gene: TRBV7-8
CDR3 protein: CASSRTVPLNEQYF

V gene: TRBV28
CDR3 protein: CASSTPLAGGYEQYF

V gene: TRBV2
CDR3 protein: CASREDRDPSLTDTQYF

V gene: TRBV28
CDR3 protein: CASTRTGEQYF

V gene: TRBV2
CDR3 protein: CASIAPTGYNEKLFF

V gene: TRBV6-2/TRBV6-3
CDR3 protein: CASRLTGGRDEQYF

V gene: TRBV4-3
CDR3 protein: CASSQGEDTEAFF

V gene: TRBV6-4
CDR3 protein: CASSDSSGGADTQYF

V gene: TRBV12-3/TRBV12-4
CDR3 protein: CASSPSLAEAFF

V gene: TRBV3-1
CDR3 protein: CASSTSGGPNYYNEQFF

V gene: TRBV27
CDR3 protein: CASSLGTGSGELFF

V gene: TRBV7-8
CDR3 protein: CASSRSERGSEQYF

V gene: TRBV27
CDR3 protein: CASSLGSSYNEQFF

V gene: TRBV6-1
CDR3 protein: CASSTPRESGFYEQYF

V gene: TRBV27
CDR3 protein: CASSSRDRGPGELFF

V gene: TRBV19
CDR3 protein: CASSIGGRSRNEQYF

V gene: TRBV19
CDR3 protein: CASRNTGGKYEQYF

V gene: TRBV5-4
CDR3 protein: CASSLESGYDSPSSYEQYF

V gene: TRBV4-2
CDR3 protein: CASSQGTSGINEQFF

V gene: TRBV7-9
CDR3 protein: CASSLLTGAGETQYF

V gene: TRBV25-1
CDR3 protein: CASSEFRQGWSEQFF

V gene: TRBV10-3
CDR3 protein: CAISGTGTGGFYNEQFF

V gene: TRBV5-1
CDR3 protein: CASSFPGTSGLGSYEQYF